This T cell receptor beta chain was identified in a study of response to subunit inactivated influenza vaccine. Concerning this clonotype itself: The antigen is unknown.

V lost 5 bases to trimming and J lost 2 bases, with 13 bases between them. This CDR3 is built from 14 residues. CDR1 and CDR2 (germline): MNHNS, SASEGT. TCRdb ran MiXCR on the RT-PCR reads and lists one entry per CDR3 protein. The sample shows hundreds of thousands of distinct CDR3 sequences, around 15% of them seen only once. General observations from the study: The authors suggested that few new T cells are recruited per seasonal influenza vaccination.

J is TRBJ2-7 and V is TRBV6-1, with D perhaps TRBD1 or TRBD2 (7 bases each). This sequence originates from a man aged 45-65 years who received an inactivated influenza vaccine. Sequencing was performed on PBMCs from blood, taken about 14 days before vaccination. The CDR3, as DNA: TGTGCCAGCAGTCCACAGGGGAGGGCCTACGAGCAGTACTTC. It codes for CASSPQGRAYEQYF.